This T cell receptor (beta chain) stems from a study of blood T cell repertoires in COVID-19. At the level of the study: Researchers got acute and convalescent COVID-19 samples from the United States, Italy and Spain. Sources were T cells, B-cell-depleted T cells, or PBMCs; the material itself was cDNA or gDNA.

From germline, CDR1 is SGHTA and CDR2 FQGNSA. The V end lost 1 base, the J end lost 6 bases, and 16 bases lay between the germline ends. The CDR3 is 16 amino acids. How the authors handled the data: Estimated nucleated cell counts came from reference gene primer amplification. Sequencing used immunoSEQ multiplex PCR; TCRdb keeps in-frame clones, though not all of them. From that table come the V and J calls and clone size; the DNA was used to work out D and trimming. The table includes a few hundred thousand clones, about nine tenths detected once. Sample: peripheral blood. This chain joins TRBV7-2 and TRBJ2-1; perhaps TRBD1 as D (5 bases). This TCR derives from a man between 18 and 35 years old with active or convalescent COVID-19. The CDR3 reads CASSLVPGQYPNEQFF. The CDR3 nucleotides read TGTGCCAGCAGCTTAGTACCAGGGCAATATCCCAATGAGCAGTTCTTC.